Below, one TCR beta chain is given with its context. Its specificity is not known. This sample was taken from a study of T cell responses to AZD1222 COVID-19 vaccine. Study results and caveats: A mostly white British donor set with more females was recruited, and clonal diversity was possibly underestimated. Spike-specific TCR breadth and depth went up after people got two AZD1222 doses.

The protocol was immunoSEQ multiplex PCR, while the TCRdb copy is restricted to in-frame clones and leaves out a portion. The table lists 100,000 to 150,000 clones, more than 70% of them singletons. The V and J ends lost 6 bases and 6 bases respectively, with 14 bases between them. This CDR3 region has 13 residues. The source material was peripheral blood, sampled on day 0 of AZD1222 vaccination. The chain recombines TRBV12-3 or TRBV12-4 with TRBJ1-1; D not certain. The sequence came from an adult in good health. CDR3 amino acids: CASSPPGEAEAFF. DNA for the CDR3: TGTGCCAGCAGCCCCCCTGGCGAGGCTGAAGCTTTCTTT.